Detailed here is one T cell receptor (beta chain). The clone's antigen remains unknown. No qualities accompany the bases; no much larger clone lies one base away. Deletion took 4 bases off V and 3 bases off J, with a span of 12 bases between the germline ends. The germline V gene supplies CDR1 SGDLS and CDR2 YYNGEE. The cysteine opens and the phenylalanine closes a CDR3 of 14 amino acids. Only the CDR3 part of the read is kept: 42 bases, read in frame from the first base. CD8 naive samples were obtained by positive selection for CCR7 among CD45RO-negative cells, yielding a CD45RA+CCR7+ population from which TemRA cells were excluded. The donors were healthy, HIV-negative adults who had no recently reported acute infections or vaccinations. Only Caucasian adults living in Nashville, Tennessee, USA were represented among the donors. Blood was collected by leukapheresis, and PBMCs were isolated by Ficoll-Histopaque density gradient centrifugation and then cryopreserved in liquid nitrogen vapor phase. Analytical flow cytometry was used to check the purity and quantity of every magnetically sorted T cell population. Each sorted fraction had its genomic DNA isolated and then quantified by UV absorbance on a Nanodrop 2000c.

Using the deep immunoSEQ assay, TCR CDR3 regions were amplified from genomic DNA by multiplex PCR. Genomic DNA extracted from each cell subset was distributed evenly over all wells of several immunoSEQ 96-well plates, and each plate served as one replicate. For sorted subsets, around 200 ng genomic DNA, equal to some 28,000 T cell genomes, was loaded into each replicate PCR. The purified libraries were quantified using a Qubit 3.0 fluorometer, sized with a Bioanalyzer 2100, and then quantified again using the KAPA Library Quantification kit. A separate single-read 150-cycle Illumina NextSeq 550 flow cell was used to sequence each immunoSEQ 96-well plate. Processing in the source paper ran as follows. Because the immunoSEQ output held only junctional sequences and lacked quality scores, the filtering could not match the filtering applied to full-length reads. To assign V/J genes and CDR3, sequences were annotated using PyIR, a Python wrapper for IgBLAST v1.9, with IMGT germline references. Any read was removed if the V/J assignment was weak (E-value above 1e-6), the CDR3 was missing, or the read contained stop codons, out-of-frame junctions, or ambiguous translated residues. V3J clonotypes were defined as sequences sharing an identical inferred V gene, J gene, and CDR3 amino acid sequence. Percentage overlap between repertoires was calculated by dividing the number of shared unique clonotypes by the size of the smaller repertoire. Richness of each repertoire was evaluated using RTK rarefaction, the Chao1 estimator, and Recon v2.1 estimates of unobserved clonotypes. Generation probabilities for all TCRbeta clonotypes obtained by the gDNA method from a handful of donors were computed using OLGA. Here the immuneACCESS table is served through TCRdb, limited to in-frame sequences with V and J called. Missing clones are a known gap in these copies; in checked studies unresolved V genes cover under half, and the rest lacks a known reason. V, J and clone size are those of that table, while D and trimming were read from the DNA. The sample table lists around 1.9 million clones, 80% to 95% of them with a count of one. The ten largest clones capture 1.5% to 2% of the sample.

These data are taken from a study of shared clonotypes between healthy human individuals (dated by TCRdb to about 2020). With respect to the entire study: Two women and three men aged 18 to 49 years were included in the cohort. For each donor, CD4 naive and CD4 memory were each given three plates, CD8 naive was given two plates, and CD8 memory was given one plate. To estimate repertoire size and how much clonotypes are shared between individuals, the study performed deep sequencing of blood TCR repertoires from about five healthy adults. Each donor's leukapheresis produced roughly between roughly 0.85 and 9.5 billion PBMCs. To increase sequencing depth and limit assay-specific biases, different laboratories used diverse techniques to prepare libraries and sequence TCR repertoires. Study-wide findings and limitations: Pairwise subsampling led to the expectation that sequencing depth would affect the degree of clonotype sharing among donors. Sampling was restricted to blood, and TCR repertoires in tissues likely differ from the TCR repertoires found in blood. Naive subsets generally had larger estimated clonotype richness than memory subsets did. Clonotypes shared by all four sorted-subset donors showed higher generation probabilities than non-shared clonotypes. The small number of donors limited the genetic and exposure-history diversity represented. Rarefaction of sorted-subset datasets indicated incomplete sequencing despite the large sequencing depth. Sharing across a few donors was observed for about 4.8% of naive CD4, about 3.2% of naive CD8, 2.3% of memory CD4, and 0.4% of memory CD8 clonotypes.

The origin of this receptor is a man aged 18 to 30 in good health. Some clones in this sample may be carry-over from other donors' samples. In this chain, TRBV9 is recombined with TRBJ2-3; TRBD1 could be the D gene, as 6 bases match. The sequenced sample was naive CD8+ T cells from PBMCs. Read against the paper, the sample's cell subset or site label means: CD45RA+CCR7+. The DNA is TGTGCCAGCAGCCCTAAGGGGGAAACAGATACGCAGTATTTT. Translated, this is CASSPKGETDTQYF.